This T cell receptor beta chain was identified in a study of cytomegalovirus exposure and HLA in healthy donors. Study overall: Later analysis reported that the approximately 120 validation repertoires shared the platform of the 650 to 700 first-cohort repertoires.

Note on this clone: Its antigen is not known.

The V gene's germline CDR1 is MNHNY and CDR2 SVGAGI (reference sequence). The CDR3 runs 14 residues. Trimming took off 10 bases at V and 7 bases at J, with 17 bases between the two ends. From the 120-subject validation cohort, which was separate from the roughly 710-subject first cohort, the donors were drawn. Overall study results and limits: Most TCR sequences were uncommon, yet certain public TCRs appeared in many donors.

Only in-frame clones appear in the TCRdb table, and some are missing; sequencing was by immunoSEQ multiplex PCR. The sample contains some 120,000 clones, roughly 90% of which appear only once. This TCR was recovered from a woman between 18 and 30 years old in good health and CMV-seronegative. Sequenced sample: PBMCs. This rearrangement joins TRBV6-6 to TRBJ1-6; D may be TRBD1 (5 bases). CDR3 sequence (DNA): TGTGCCACCCGGGGGGAGATATGGAATTCACCCCTCCACTTT. Amino acids: CATRGEIWNSPLHF.